A selection of T cell receptor beta chains follows, all from one sample in a study of T cell responses to AZD1222 COVID-19 vaccine. Sequencing was performed with immunoSEQ multiplex PCR; in TCRdb, only in-frame clones are kept and a portion is missing. The data show some 140,000 clones, about 93% seen once. The source material was peripheral blood, sampled on day 0 of AZD1222 vaccination. These receptors originate from an adult in good health. The CDR3 runs from the conserved cysteine through the conserved F or W. The D gene is left open where the match is weak. Some rows have no size entry. The others give once, few or many, or a class for an expanded clone.

j_gene: TRBJ2-1
abundance: .
v_gene: TRBV7-8
d_gene: .
CDR3nt: TGTGCCAGCAGCTTAGATTACTACAATGAGCAGTTCTTC
CDR3aa: CASSLDYYNEQFF

j_gene: TRBJ2-1
abundance: .
v_gene: TRBV30
d_gene: .
CDR3nt: TGTGCCTGGAGTGTCGACGGGATACGCAATGAGCAGTTCTTC
CDR3aa: CAWSVDGIRNEQFF

j_gene: TRBJ2-3
abundance: .
v_gene: TRBV6-5
d_gene: .
CDR3nt: TGTGCCAGCAGTTACCACCCGGGCACCAGCACAGATACGCAGTATTTT
CDR3aa: CASSYHPGTSTDTQYF

j_gene: TRBJ2-1
abundance: .
v_gene: TRBV13
d_gene: TRBD2
CDR3nt: TGTGCCAGCAGCTTCAGCGGGAGTAATAATGAGCAGTTCTTC
CDR3aa: CASSFSGSNNEQFF

j_gene: TRBJ2-7
abundance: .
v_gene: TRBV18
d_gene: TRBD2
CDR3nt: TGTGCCAGCTCACCGCGGGAGGGGAGCTCCTACGAGCAGTACTTC
CDR3aa: CASSPREGSSYEQYF

j_gene: TRBJ2-5
abundance: .
v_gene: TRBV18
d_gene: .
CDR3nt: TGTGCCAGCTCATCGACAGGTCAAGAGACCCAGTACTTC
CDR3aa: CASSSTGQETQYF

j_gene: TRBJ1-2
abundance: .
v_gene: TRBV4-1
d_gene: .
CDR3nt: TGCGCCACCCTAAGGACGGGGCACGGCTACACCTTC
CDR3aa: CATLRTGHGYTF

j_gene: TRBJ2-1
abundance: .
v_gene: TRBV7-3
d_gene: .
CDR3nt: TGTGCCAGCAGCCAGAACGGTTTCGAGCAGTTCTTC
CDR3aa: CASSQNGFEQFF

j_gene: TRBJ2-3
abundance: .
v_gene: TRBV5-4
d_gene: .
CDR3nt: TGTGCCAGCAGCTCCCTACAGGCAGATACGCAGTATTTT
CDR3aa: CASSSLQADTQYF

j_gene: TRBJ2-2
abundance: .
v_gene: TRBV19
d_gene: TRBD2
CDR3nt: TGTGCCAGTAGCAATGAGCGGGGCCACACCGGGGAGCTGTTTTTT
CDR3aa: CASSNERGHTGELFF

j_gene: TRBJ2-3
abundance: .
v_gene: TRBV14
d_gene: .
CDR3nt: TGTGCCAGCAGCCATACCTACATGATGCTGGGAGAGGATACGCAGTATTTT
CDR3aa: CASSHTYMMLGEDTQYF

j_gene: TRBJ2-5
abundance: .
v_gene: TRBV4-2
d_gene: .
CDR3nt: TGTGCCAGCAGCCCGCGGGGCTCCGGGGAGACCCAGTACTTC
CDR3aa: CASSPRGSGETQYF

j_gene: TRBJ1-6
abundance: .
v_gene: TRBV7-6
d_gene: .
CDR3nt: TGTGCCAGCAGCCTAACCGGATCACCCCTCCACTTT
CDR3aa: CASSLTGSPLHF

j_gene: TRBJ2-1
abundance: once
v_gene: TRBV6-2/TRBV6-3
d_gene: .
CDR3nt: TGTGCCAGCAGTTACCCCGAGGTCCTAGCAAGCAATGAGCAGTTCTTC
CDR3aa: CASSYPEVLASNEQFF

j_gene: TRBJ2-2
abundance: .
v_gene: TRBV7-2
d_gene: TRBD2
CDR3nt: TGTGCCAGCAGCTTAGCGCGGCTAGCGGGAGGGCCGGGCACCGGGGAGCTGTTTTTT
CDR3aa: CASSLARLAGGPGTGELFF

j_gene: TRBJ1-5
abundance: .
v_gene: TRBV6-2/TRBV6-3
d_gene: .
CDR3nt: TGTGCCAGCAGCCGCCGGGTTGCCAATCAGCCCCAGCATTTT
CDR3aa: CASSRRVANQPQHF

j_gene: TRBJ2-1
abundance: .
v_gene: TRBV9
d_gene: .
CDR3nt: TGTGCCAGCAGCGTATTCCCGGGACTCTCTTACTACGACAATGAGCAGTTCTTC
CDR3aa: CASSVFPGLSYYDNEQFF